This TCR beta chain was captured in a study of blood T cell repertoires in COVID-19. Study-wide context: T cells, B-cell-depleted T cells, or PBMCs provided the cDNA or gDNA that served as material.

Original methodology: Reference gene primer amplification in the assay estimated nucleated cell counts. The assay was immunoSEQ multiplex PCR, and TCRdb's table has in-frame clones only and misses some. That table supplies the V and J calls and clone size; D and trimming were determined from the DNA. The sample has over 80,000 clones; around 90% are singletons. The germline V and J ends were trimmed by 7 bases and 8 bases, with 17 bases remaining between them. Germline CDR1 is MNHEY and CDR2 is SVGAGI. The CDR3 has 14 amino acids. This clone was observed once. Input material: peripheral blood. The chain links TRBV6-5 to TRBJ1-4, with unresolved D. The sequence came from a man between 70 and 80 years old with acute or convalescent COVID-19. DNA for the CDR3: TGTGCCAGCACCGACGGGCATGGAGGGGAAAAACTGTTTTTT. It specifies CASTDGHGGEKLFF.